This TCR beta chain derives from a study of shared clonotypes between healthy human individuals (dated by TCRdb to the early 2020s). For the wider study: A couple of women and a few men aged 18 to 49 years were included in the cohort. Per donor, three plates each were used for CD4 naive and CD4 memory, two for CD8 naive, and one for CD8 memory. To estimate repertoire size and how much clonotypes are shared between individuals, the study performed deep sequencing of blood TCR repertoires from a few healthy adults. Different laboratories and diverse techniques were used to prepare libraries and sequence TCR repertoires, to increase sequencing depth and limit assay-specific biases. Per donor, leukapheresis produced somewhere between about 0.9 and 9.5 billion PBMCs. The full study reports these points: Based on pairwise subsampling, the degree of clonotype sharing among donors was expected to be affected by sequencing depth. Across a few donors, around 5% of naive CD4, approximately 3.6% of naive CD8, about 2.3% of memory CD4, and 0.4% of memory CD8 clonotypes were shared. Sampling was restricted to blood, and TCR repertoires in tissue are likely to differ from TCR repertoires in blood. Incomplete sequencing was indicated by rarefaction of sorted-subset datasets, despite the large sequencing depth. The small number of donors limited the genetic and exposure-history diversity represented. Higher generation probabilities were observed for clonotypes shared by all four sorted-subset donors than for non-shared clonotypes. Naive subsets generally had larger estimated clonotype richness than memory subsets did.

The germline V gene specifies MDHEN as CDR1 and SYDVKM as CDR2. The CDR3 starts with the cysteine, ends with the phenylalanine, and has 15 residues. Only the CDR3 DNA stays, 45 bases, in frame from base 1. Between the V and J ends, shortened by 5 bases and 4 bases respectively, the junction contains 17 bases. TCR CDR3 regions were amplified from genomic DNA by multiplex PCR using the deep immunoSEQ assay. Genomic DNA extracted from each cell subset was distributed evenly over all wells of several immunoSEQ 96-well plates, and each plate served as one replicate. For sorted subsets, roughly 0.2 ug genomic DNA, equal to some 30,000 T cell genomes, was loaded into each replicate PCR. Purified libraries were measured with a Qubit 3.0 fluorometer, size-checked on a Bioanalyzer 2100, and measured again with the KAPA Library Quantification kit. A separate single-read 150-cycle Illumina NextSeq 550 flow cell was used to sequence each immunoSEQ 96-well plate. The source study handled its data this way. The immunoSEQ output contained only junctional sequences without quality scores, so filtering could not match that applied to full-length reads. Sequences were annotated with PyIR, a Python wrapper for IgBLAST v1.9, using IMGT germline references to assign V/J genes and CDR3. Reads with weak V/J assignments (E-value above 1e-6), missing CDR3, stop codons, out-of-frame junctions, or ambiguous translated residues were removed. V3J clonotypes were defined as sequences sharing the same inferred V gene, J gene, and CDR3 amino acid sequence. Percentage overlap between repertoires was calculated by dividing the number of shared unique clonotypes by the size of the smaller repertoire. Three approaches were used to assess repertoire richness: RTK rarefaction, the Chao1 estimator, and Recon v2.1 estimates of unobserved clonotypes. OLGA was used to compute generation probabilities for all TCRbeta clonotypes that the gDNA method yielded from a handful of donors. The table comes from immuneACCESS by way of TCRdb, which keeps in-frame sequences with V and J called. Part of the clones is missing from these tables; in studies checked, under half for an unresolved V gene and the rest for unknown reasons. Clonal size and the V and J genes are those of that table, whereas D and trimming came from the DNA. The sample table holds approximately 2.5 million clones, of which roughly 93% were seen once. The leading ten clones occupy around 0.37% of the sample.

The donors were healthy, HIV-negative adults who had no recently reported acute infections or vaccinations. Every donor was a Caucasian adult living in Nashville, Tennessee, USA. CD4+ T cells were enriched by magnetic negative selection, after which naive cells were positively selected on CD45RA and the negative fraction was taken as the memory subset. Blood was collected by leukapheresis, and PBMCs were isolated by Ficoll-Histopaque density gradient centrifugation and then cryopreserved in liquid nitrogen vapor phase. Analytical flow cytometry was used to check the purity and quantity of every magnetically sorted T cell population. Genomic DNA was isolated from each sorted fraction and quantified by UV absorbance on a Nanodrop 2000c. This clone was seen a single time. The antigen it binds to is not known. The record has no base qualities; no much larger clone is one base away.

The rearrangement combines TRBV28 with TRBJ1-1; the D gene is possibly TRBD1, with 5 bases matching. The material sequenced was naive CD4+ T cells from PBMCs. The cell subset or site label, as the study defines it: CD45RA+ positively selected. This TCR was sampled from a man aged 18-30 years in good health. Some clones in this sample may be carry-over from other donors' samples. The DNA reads TGTGCCAGCAGTACCCGGGACGGGAGAGGCACTGAAGCTTTCTTT. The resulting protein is CASSTRDGRGTEAFF.